The following is a T cell receptor (beta chain) sequence with its context. Antigen specificity is unknown. UMI-tagged TRB cDNA libraries were built via 5' RACE. Using the 5' RACE reads, TCRdb records one entry per CDR3 protein without DNA. The repertoire table contains 100,000 to 150,000 distinct CDR3 sequences. The sample originates from a study of CXCR3-negative and CXCR3-positive naive CD8 T cells. General study points: Researchers reported similar TRBV-TRBJ usage in naive CXCR3-negative and CXCR3-positive cells, though memory differed.

The CDR3 length is 15 residues. Germline V gene sequence: CDR1 LGHNA, CDR2 YSLEER. V and J are TRBV4-3 and TRBJ2-5; lacking DNA, the TRBD1 call made by TCRdb goes unchecked. The source material was naive CXCR3- CD8+ T cells from blood. Subset in this sample: CD45RO-CCR7+CD27+CD95- naive CD8+ T cells lacking CXCR3 (TNR3-). The TCR was taken from a human donor in good health. Some clones in this sample may be carry-over from other donors' samples. The CDR3: CASSQDRQGGETQYF.